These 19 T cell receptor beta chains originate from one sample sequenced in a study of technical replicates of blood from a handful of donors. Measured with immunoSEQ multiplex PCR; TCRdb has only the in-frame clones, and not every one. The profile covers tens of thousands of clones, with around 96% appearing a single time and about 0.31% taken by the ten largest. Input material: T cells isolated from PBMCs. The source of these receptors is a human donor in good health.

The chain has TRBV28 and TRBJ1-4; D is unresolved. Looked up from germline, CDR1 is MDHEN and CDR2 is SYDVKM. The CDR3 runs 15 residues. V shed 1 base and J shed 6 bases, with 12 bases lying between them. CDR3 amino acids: CASSLFGIVDEKLFF. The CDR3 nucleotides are TGTGCCAGCAGTTTATTCGGGATCGTAGATGAAAAACTGTTTTTT.

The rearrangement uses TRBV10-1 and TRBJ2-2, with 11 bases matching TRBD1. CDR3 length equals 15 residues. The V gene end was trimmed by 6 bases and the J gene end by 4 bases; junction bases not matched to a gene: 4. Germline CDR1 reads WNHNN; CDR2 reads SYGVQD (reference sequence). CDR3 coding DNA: TGCGCCAGCAGCCTAGGACAGGGGGCCACCGGGGAGCTGTTTTTT. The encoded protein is CASSLGQGATGELFF.

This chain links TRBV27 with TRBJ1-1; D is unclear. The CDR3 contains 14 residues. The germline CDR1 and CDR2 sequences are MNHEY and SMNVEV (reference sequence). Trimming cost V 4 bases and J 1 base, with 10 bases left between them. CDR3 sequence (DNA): TGTGCCAGCAGTTGGTCCAGATCGAACACTGAAGCTTTCTTT. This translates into CASSWSRSNTEAFF.

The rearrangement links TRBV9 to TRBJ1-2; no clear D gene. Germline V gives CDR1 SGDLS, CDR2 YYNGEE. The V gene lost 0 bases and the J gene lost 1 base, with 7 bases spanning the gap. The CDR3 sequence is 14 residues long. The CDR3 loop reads CASSVVTGNYGYTF. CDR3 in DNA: TGTGCCAGCAGCGTAGTCACGGGTAACTATGGCTACACCTTC.

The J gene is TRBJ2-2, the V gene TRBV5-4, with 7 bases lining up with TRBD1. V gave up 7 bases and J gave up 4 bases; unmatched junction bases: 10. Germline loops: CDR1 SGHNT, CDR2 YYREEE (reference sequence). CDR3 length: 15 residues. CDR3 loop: CASRPARGSTGELFF. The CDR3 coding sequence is TGTGCCAGCCGTCCAGCCAGGGGGAGCACCGGGGAGCTGTTTTTT.

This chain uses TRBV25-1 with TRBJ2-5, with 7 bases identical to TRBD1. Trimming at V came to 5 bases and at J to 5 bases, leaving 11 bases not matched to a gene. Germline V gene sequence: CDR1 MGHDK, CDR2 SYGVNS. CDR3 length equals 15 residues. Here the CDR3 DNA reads TGTGCCAGCAGTAAGGAGACAGGGTACGGGGAGACCCAGTACTTC. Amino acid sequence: CASSKETGYGETQYF.

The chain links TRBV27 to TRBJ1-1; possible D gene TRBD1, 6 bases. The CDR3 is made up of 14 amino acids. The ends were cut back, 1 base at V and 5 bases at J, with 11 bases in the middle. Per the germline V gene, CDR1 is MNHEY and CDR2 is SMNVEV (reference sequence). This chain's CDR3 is CASSLYRDGTEAFF. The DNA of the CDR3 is TGTGCCAGCAGTTTATACAGGGACGGGACTGAAGCTTTCTTT.

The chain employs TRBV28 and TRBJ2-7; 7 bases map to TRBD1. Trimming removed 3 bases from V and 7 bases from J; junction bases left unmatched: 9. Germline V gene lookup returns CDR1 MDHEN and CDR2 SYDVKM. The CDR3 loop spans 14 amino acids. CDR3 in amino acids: CASSFRDSFMEQYF. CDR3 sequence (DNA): TGTGCCAGCAGTTTCCGGGACAGCTTTATGGAGCAGTACTTC.

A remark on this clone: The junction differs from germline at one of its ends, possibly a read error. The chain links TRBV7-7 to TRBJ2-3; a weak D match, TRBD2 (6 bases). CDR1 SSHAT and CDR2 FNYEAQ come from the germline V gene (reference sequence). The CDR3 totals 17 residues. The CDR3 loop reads CASSLALTGTSTDTQYF. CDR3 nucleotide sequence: TGTGCTAGCAGCTTAGCTCTTACCGGGACTTCCACAGATACGCAGTATTTT.

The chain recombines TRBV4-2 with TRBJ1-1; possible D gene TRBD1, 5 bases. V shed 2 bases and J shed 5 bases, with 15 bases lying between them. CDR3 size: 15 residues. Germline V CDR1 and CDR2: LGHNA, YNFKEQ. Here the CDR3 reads CASSQHGGAGTEAFF. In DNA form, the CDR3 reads TGTGCCAGCAGCCAACACGGCGGGGCCGGGACTGAAGCTTTCTTT.

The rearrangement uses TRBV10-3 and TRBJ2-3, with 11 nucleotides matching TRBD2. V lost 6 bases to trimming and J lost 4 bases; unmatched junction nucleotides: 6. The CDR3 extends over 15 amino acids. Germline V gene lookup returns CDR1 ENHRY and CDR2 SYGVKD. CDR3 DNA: TGTGCCATCAGCCGACTAGCGGGAAGTGCAGATACGCAGTATTTT. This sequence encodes CAISRLAGSADTQYF.

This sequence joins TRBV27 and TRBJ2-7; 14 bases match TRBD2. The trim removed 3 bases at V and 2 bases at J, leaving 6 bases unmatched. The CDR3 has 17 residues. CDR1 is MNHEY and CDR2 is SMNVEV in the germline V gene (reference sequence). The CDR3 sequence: CASSFSGLAGGTYEQYF. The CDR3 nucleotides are TGTGCCAGCAGTTTTTCCGGACTAGCGGGAGGAACCTACGAGCAGTACTTC.

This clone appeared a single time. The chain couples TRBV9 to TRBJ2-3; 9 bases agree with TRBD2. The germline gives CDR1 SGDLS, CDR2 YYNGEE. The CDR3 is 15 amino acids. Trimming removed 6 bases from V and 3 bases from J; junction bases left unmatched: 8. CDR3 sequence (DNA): TGTGCCAGCACCCTAGCGGGATACGGGACAGATACGCAGTATTTT. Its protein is CASTLAGYGTDTQYF. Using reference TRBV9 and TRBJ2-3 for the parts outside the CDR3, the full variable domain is DSGVTQTPKHLITATGQRVTLRCSPRSGDLSVYWYQQSLDQGLQFLIQYYNGEERAKGNILERFSAQQFPDLHSELNLSSLELGDSALYFCASTLAGYGTDTQYFGPGTRLTVL.

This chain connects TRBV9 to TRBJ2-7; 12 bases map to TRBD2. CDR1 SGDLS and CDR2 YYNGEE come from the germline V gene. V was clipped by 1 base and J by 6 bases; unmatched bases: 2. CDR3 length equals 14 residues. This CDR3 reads CASSVLAGGREQYF. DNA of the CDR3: TGTGCCAGCAGCGTACTAGCGGGAGGGCGCGAGCAGTACTTC.

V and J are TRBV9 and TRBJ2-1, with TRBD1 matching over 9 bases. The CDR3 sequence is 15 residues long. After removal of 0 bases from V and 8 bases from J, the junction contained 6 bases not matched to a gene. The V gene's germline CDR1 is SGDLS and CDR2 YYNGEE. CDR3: CASSVDPGQGYEQFF. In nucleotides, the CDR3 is TGTGCCAGCAGCGTAGACCCGGGACAGGGTTATGAGCAGTTCTTC.

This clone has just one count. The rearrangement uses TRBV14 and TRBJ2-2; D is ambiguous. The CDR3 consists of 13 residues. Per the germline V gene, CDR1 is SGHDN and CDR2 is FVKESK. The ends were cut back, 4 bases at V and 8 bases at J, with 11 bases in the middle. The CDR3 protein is CASSPWMTGELFF. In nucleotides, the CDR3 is TGTGCCAGCAGCCCCTGGATGACAGGGGAGCTGTTTTTT.

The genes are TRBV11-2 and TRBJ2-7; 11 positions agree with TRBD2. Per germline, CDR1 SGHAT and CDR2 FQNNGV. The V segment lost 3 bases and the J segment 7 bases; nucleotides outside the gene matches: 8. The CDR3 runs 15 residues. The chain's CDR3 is CASSFVAGGPREQYF. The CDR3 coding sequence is TGTGCCAGCAGCTTCGTAGCGGGAGGGCCGCGAGAGCAGTACTTC.

Here the CDR3 reads CASSLAYGQALYGYTF. CDR3 nucleotides: TGTGCCAGCAGCTTGGCCTATGGACAGGCGCTCTATGGCTACACCTTC. The V gene is TRBV5-4, the J gene TRBJ1-2; TRBD1 matches at 7 bases. CDR3 length: 16 residues. With V trimmed by 0 bases and J by 4 bases, 9 bases remained unmatched. CDR1 is SGHNT, CDR2 YYREEE, per germline (reference sequence). Full variable domain (rest looked up from reference TRBV5-4 and TRBJ1-2): ETGVTQSPTHLIKTRGQQVTLRCSSQSGHNTVSWYQQALGQGPQFIFQYYREEENGRGNFPPRFSGLQFPNYSSELNVNALELDDSALYLCASSLAYGQALYGYTFGSGTRLTVV.

CDR3 in DNA: TGCGCCAGCAGCTTAGGACATCTGGAAGGGAATGAGCAGTTCTTC. This gives the protein CASSLGHLEGNEQFF. This chain joins TRBV5-1 and TRBJ2-1; D perhaps matches TRBD1 (5 bases). V was clipped by 2 bases and J by 7 bases, with 16 bases between them. CDR3 length equals 15 residues. Per the germline V gene, CDR1 is SGHRS and CDR2 is YFSETQ.